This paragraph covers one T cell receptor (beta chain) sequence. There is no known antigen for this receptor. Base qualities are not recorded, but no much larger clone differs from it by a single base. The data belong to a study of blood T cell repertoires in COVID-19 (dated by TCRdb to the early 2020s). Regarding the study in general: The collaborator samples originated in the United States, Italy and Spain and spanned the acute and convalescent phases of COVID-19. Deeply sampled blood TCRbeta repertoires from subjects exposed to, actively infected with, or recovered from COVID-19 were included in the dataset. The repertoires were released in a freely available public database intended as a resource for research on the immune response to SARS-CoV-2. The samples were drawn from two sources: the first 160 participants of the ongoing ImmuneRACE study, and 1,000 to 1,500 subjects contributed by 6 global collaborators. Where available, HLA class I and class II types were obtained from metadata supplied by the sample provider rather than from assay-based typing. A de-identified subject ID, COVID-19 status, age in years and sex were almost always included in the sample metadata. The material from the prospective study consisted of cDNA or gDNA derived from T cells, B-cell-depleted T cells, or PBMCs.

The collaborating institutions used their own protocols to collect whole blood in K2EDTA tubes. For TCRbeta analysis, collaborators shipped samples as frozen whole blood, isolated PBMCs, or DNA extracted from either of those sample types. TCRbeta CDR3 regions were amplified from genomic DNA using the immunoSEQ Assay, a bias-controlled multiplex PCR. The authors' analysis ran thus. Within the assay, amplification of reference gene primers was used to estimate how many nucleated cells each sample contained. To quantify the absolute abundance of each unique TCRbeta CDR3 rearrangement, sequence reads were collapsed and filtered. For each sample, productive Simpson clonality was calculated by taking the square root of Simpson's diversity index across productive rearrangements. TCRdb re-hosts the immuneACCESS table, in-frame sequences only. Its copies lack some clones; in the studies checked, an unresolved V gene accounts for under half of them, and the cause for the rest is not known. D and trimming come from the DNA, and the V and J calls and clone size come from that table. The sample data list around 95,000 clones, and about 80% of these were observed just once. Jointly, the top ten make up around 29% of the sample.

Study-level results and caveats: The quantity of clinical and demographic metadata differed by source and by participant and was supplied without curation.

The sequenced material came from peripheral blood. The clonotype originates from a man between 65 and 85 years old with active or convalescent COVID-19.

The sequenced DNA: TGTGCCACCAGCTCCCCGGGCCTGACTAGCGGGCGATTCTACAATGAGCAGTTCTTC. Translated, this gives CATSSPGLTSGRFYNEQFF. The sequence joins TRBV15 to TRBJ2-1, with 10 bases matching TRBD2. Sequences LNHNV (CDR1) and YYDKDF (CDR2) are obtained from the germline V gene (reference sequence). Trimming accounts for 5 bases at V and 3 bases at J, while the number of junction bases matched to no gene is 16. The CDR3, cysteine through phenylalanine, is 19 amino acids long. Here the CDR3 DNA is all that survives: 57 bases in frame from base 1.